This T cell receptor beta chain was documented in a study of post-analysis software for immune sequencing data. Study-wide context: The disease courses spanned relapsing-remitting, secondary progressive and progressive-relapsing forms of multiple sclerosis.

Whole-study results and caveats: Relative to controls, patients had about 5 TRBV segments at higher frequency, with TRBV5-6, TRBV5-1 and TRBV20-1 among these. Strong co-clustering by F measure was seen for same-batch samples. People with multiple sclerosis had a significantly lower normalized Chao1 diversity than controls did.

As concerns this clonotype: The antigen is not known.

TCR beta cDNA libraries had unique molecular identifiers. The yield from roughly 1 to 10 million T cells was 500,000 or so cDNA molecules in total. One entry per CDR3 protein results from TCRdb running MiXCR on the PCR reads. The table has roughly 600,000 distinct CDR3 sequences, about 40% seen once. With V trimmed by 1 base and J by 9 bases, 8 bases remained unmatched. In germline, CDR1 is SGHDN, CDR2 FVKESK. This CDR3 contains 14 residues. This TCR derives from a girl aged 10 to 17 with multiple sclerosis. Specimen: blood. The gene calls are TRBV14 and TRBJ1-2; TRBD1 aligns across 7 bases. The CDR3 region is CASSQVRQGDSYTF. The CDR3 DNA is TGTGCCAGCAGCCAAGTACGACAGGGCGACAGCTACACCTTC.